The 6 T cell receptor beta chains reported below all come from one sample, sequenced in a study of metastatic and nonmetastatic thyroid tumors. Nobody among the patients had been given any treatment before thyroid surgery. TCRdb reanalyzed the PCR reads via MiXCR. In the table there are about 92,000 clones, about 15% of which are singletons. The sample consisted of blood. The receptor source for this set is a female donor with papillary thyroid cancer or a benign thyroid nodule (not recorded which). Some clones in this sample may be carry-over from other donors' samples.

Ten or more counts support this clone. The V gene is TRBV7-2, the J gene TRBJ1-1, with a weak D call TRBD1 (5 bases). The CDR3 has 12 residues. V was shortened by 3 bases and J by 8 bases, with 10 bases between the two germline ends. Per the germline V gene, CDR1 is SGHTA and CDR2 is FQGNSA. CDR3 in amino acids: CASSFPGEEAFF. The CDR3, as DNA: TGTGCCAGCAGCTTCCCGGGGGAAGAAGCTTTCTTT.

This chain connects TRBV6-2 or TRBV6-3 to TRBJ1-5; 7 bases align to TRBD1. The CDR3 is 21 amino acids. With 4 bases clipped from V and 4 bases from J, the junction kept 25 bases outside the gene matches. Germline V CDR1 and CDR2: MNHEY, SVGEGT. The CDR3 bases are TGTGCCAGCAGTTGGCTAATGTGGACAGGCGCCAGAAGAGCGGTGAATCAGCCCCAGCATTTT. Amino acid sequence: CASSWLMWTGARRAVNQPQHF.

This clone has ten or more counts. The sample carries other DNA sequences with the same CDR3. The V gene is TRBV28, the J gene TRBJ2-3; D is ambiguous. The V end was cut by 2 bases, the J end by 3 bases, with 6 bases between. The CDR3 length is 13 residues. CDR1 and CDR2 from the germline V gene are MDHEN and SYDVKM. The CDR3 DNA reads as TGTGCCAGCAGTTTAATTTCGACAGATACGCAGTATTTT. As protein: CASSLISTDTQYF. Variable domain in full (rest from reference TRBV28 and TRBJ2-3): DVKVTQSSRYLVKRTGEKVFLECVQDMDHENMFWYRQDPGLGLRLIYFSYDVKMKEKGDIPEGYSVSREKKERFSLILESASTNQTSMYLCASSLISTDTQYFGPGTRLTVL.

The table lists this clone with many counts. The V gene is TRBV24-1, the J gene TRBJ2-3, with D possibly being TRBD2 (6 bases). Trimming cost V 4 bases and J 2 bases, with 12 bases left between them. Germline V CDR1 and CDR2: KGHDR, SFDVKD. The CDR3 runs to 15 residues. CDR3 sequence reads: CATSDNRGNTDTQYF. CDR3 DNA: TGTGCCACCAGTGACAACCGGGGGAACACAGATACGCAGTATTTT.

This clone was observed many times. The chain couples TRBV5-1 to TRBJ2-7; possible D gene TRBD1, 6 bases. Germline loops: CDR1 SGHRS, CDR2 YFSETQ. The CDR3 extends over 16 amino acids. V was clipped by 0 bases and J by 0 bases, with 13 bases between them. CDR3 in amino acids: CASSLVTPDSSYEQYF. CDR3 DNA sequence: TGCGCCAGCAGCTTGGTAACCCCGGACAGCTCCTACGAGCAGTACTTC.

The CDR3 DNA reads TGTGCCAGCAGTGGGACGGCCCGCCCCTACAATGAGCAGTTCTTC. This translates into CASSGTARPYNEQFF. The rearrangement joins TRBV6-1 to TRBJ2-1, with no clear D. CDR1 and CDR2 (germline): MNHNS, SASEGT. Trimming took off 4 bases at V and 2 bases at J, with 12 bases between the two ends. The CDR3 contains 15 residues.